This T cell receptor (beta chain) was observed in a study of spatial heterogeneity in lung cancer. The wider study: Follow-up PBMC specimens underwent sequencing when available; their median timing was around 2 years after resection.

TCRdb reprocessed the 5' RACE reads via MiXCR and lists one record per CDR3 protein. Of tens of thousands of distinct CDR3 sequences listed, roughly 21% are singletons. This clonotype was seen a handful of times. As to time point: blood at routine non-recurrence follow-up after resection. From germline, CDR1 is MNHEY and CDR2 SVGAGI. Trimming cost V 0 bases and J 2 bases; bases outside gene matches: 3. This CDR3 contains 15 residues. Material: PBMCs, obtained at follow-up. This TCR was sampled from a male donor with early-stage non-small cell lung cancer. The chain employs TRBV6-5 and TRBJ1-2, with 7 bases lining up with TRBD1. CDR3 bases: TGTGCCAGCAGTTACTCGGGGACAGACAACTATGGCTACACCTTC. Translated, it gives CASSYSGTDNYGYTF.